These 8 T cell receptor beta chains were sequenced from one sample in a study of blood T cell repertoires in COVID-19. Data came from immunoSEQ multiplex PCR; TCRdb stores just in-frame clones and leaves some out. The sample contains over 200,000 clones, roughly 90% of which appear only once. Specimen: PBMCs or T cells enriched from blood (not recorded which). The receptor source for this set is a woman aged 45-60 years in a cohort exposed to, infected with or recovered from COVID-19 (not recorded which).

The CDR3 reads CASSTTGGSYEQYF. The CDR3, as DNA: TGTGCCAGTAGTACCACAGGGGGCTCCTACGAGCAGTACTTC. V usage is TRBV19 and J usage is TRBJ2-7, with 8 bases lining up with TRBD1. J lost 0 bases, V lost 4 bases, and 2 bases had no gene match. The germline gives CDR1 LNHDA, CDR2 SQIVND (reference sequence). The CDR3 is made up of 14 amino acids.

The gene calls are TRBV25-1 and TRBJ2-5, with D possibly TRBD1 on 6 matching bases. The CDR3 sequence is 15 residues long. V lost 1 base, J lost 2 bases, and 11 bases lay in between. Looked up from germline, CDR1 is MGHDK and CDR2 is SYGVNS. CDR3 DNA sequence: TGTGCCAGCAGTGAATTCCCAGGGGAGCAAGAGACCCAGTACTTC. Encoded protein: CASSEFPGEQETQYF.

CDR3 nucleotide sequence: TGTGCCAACGACAGGGAAACGAATGAAAAACTGTTTTTT. The encoded protein is CANDRETNEKLFF. The gene calls are TRBV24-1 and TRBJ1-4, with TRBD1 matching over 7 bases. In germline, CDR1 is KGHDR, CDR2 SFDVKD. With 11 bases clipped from V and 5 bases from J, the junction kept 7 bases outside the gene matches. The CDR3 spans 13 residues.

This sequence joins TRBV19 and TRBJ1-6; unclear D gene. The germline V gene has CDR1 LNHDA and CDR2 SQIVND (reference sequence). The V end lost 7 bases, the J end lost 5 bases, and 12 bases lay between the germline ends. The CDR3 covers 14 residues. The chain's CDR3 is CASMERWNNSPLHF. The CDR3 coding sequence is TGTGCCAGTATGGAGCGGTGGAATAATTCACCCCTCCACTTT.

The CDR3 here is CASRAPGGSSYEQYF. The CDR3 DNA is TGTGCCAGTAGGGCCCCCGGGGGGAGTTCCTACGAGCAGTACTTC. The V and J genes are TRBV19 and TRBJ2-7, with TRBD2 identical over 7 bases. The CDR3 contains 15 residues. Germline trimming cut 6 bases from V and 1 base from J; bases unmatched to any gene: 9. Germline-derived CDR1 and CDR2 are LNHDA and SQIVND (reference sequence).

This sequence joins TRBV20-1 and TRBJ2-7; D is perhaps TRBD2 (5 bases). Trimming left V 3 bases short and J 6 bases short, with 18 bases between. CDR3 size: 14 residues. The germline V gene encodes CDR1 DFQATT and CDR2 SNEGSKA (reference sequence). CDR3 protein: CSASSSGVKGEQYF. CDR3 DNA sequence: TGCAGTGCTAGTAGTTCCGGGGTTAAGGGCGAGCAGTACTTC.

This rearrangement joins TRBV24-1 to TRBJ2-1; 9 bases match TRBD1. This CDR3 contains 17 residues. The trim removed 0 bases at V and 10 bases at J, leaving 12 bases unmatched. The germline V gene has CDR1 KGHDR and CDR2 SFDVKD. The CDR3 nucleotides read TGTGCCACCAGTGATTTGAAGGGGGGACAGGGAGACCAGGAGCAGTTCTTC. Protein sequence: CATSDLKGGQGDQEQFF.

This chain joins TRBV19 and TRBJ1-5, with D tentatively TRBD1 (6 bases). V was clipped by 4 bases and J by 0 bases, with 16 bases between them. This CDR3 contains 17 residues. Looked up from germline, CDR1 is LNHDA and CDR2 is SQIVND (reference sequence). The CDR3 DNA sequence: TGTGCCAGTAGTACCCGATGGACAGTTAATAGCAATCAGCCCCAGCATTTT. Its protein is CASSTRWTVNSNQPQHF.